A selection of T cell receptor beta chains follows, all from one sample in a study of blood T cells in healthy people across ages. Via MiXCR, TCRdb re-called the 5' RACE reads, giving one row per CDR3 protein. This table has about 640,000 distinct CDR3 sequences, about 53% appearing once. The sample was blood. The receptors come from a man aged 60-69 years in good health. Both conserved end residues are part of each CDR3. Fields, in order: J gene, CDR3 length, D gene, V gene, clone size, CDR3 DNA, CDR3 protein. The D gene is left open where the match is weak. Only part of the rows carry a size: once, few, many, or a class if the clone is expanded.

j_gene: TRBJ2-3
len: 16
d_gene: TRBD2
v_gene: TRBV12-3/TRBV12-4
abundance: NA
CDR3nt: TGTGCCAGCAATCCACGACTAGCGGGGGGCCTCAATACGCAGTATTTT
CDR3aa: CASNPRLAGGLNTQYF

j_gene: TRBJ2-1
len: 15
d_gene: TRBD2
v_gene: TRBV4-2
abundance: NA
CDR3nt: TGTGCCAGCAGCCAAGAAAGCGGGGGGGCGTATGAGCAGTTCTTC
CDR3aa: CASSQESGGAYEQFF

j_gene: TRBJ2-5
len: 15
d_gene: TRBD1
v_gene: TRBV18
abundance: few
CDR3nt: TGTGCCAGCTCAAGGGGGACAGGGGACCAAGAGACCCAGTACTTC
CDR3aa: CASSRGTGDQETQYF

j_gene: TRBJ2-2
len: 12
d_gene: NA
v_gene: TRBV9
abundance: once
CDR3nt: TGTGCCAGTCAAAGACTCACCGGGGAGCTGTTTTTT
CDR3aa: CASQRLTGELFF

j_gene: TRBJ2-7
len: 15
d_gene: TRBD1
v_gene: TRBV6-2/TRBV6-3
abundance: NA
CDR3nt: TGTGCCAGCAGCCCCATGACAGGGGTTCCCTACGAGCAGTACTTC
CDR3aa: CASSPMTGVPYEQYF

j_gene: TRBJ2-7
len: 15
d_gene: NA
v_gene: TRBV4-1
abundance: few
CDR3nt: TGCGCCAGCAGCTTAAACCGGGACAACTCCTACGAGCAGTACTTC
CDR3aa: CASSLNRDNSYEQYF

j_gene: TRBJ2-7
len: 14
d_gene: TRBD2
v_gene: TRBV12-3/TRBV12-4
abundance: once
CDR3nt: TGTGCCAGCAGTTTGGGAGGGACGATAAACGAGCAGTACTTC
CDR3aa: CASSLGGTINEQYF

j_gene: TRBJ2-3
len: 14
d_gene: NA
v_gene: TRBV5-1
abundance: many
CDR3nt: TGCGCCAGCAGCGCAGGACTTAGCACAGATACGCAGTATTTT
CDR3aa: CASSAGLSTDTQYF

j_gene: TRBJ2-7
len: 17
d_gene: NA
v_gene: TRBV5-1
abundance: few
CDR3nt: TGCGCCAGCAGCTTGGCGGCACCGGGACCGAACTCCTACGAGCAGTACTTC
CDR3aa: CASSLAAPGPNSYEQYF

j_gene: TRBJ2-3
len: 13
d_gene: NA
v_gene: TRBV24-1
abundance: few
CDR3nt: TGTGCCACCAGTGGGGCATACACAGATACGCAGTATTTT
CDR3aa: CATSGAYTDTQYF

j_gene: TRBJ1-1
len: 15
d_gene: NA
v_gene: TRBV11-2
abundance: NA
CDR3nt: TGTGCCAGCAGCCATCGGACAGCGAGAACCACTGAAGCTTTCTTT
CDR3aa: CASSHRTARTTEAFF

j_gene: TRBJ1-1
len: 14
d_gene: TRBD1
v_gene: TRBV6-5
abundance: NA
CDR3nt: TGTGCCAGCAGTTACGGGACAGGGGCCACTGAAGCTTTCTTT
CDR3aa: CASSYGTGATEAFF

j_gene: TRBJ2-5
len: 13
d_gene: NA
v_gene: TRBV7-9
abundance: NA
CDR3nt: TGTGCCAGCAGCTTATCTAGCGTAGAGACCCAGTACTTC
CDR3aa: CASSLSSVETQYF

j_gene: TRBJ2-7
len: 14
d_gene: NA
v_gene: TRBV7-8
abundance: NA
CDR3nt: TGTGCCAGCAGCGTAGGGGGGGTAGCCTACGAGCAGTACTTC
CDR3aa: CASSVGGVAYEQYF

j_gene: TRBJ2-7
len: 16
d_gene: TRBD2
v_gene: TRBV13
abundance: NA
CDR3nt: TGTGCCAGCAGCTTAACTACTAGCGGGGGCTCCTACGAGCAGTACTTC
CDR3aa: CASSLTTSGGSYEQYF

j_gene: TRBJ2-5
len: 17
d_gene: TRBD2
v_gene: TRBV14
abundance: NA
CDR3nt: TGTGCCAGCAGCCAACGGACTAGCGGGGGGCACTACAATGAGCAGTACTTC
CDR3aa: CASSQRTSGGHYNEQYF

j_gene: TRBJ2-5
len: 16
d_gene: TRBD2
v_gene: TRBV6-5
abundance: NA
CDR3nt: TGTGCCAGCAGTTACGGGAGGGCCCCCAGCCAAGAGACCCAGTACTTC
CDR3aa: CASSYGRAPSQETQYF

j_gene: TRBJ2-6
len: 17
d_gene: TRBD1
v_gene: TRBV12-3/TRBV12-4
abundance: many
CDR3nt: TGTGCCAGCAGCCCGGGACAGACTTTCTCTGGGGCCAACGTCCTGACTTTC
CDR3aa: CASSPGQTFSGANVLTF

j_gene: TRBJ2-7
len: 14
d_gene: TRBD1
v_gene: TRBV19
abundance: NA
CDR3nt: TGTGCCACTTCCCGGACAGGGAGCTCCTACGAGCAGTACTTC
CDR3aa: CATSRTGSSYEQYF

j_gene: TRBJ1-1
len: 14
d_gene: NA
v_gene: TRBV5-1
abundance: NA
CDR3nt: TGCGCCAGCAGCGTAAGACAATCGAACACTGAAGCTTTCTTT
CDR3aa: CASSVRQSNTEAFF

j_gene: TRBJ1-2
len: 11
d_gene: NA
v_gene: TRBV28
abundance: NA
CDR3nt: TGTGCCAGCAGGGGAATTTATGGCTACACCTTC
CDR3aa: CASRGIYGYTF

j_gene: TRBJ2-7
len: 14
d_gene: TRBD1
v_gene: TRBV6-1
abundance: NA
CDR3nt: TGTGCCAGCAGTGATCGACAGGGGTCCTACGAGCAGTACTTC
CDR3aa: CASSDRQGSYEQYF

j_gene: TRBJ1-4
len: 14
d_gene: TRBD1
v_gene: TRBV5-5
abundance: NA
CDR3nt: TGTGCCAGCAGCCCGGGACAGTTTAATGAAAAACTGTTTTTT
CDR3aa: CASSPGQFNEKLFF

j_gene: TRBJ1-4
len: 15
d_gene: NA
v_gene: TRBV5-1
abundance: NA
CDR3nt: TGCGCCAGCAGCTCTACAGGGAGAGGCGATGAAAAACTGTTTTTT
CDR3aa: CASSSTGRGDEKLFF